The 13 T cell receptor beta chains below all came from one sample that was sequenced in a study of cytomegalovirus exposure and HLA in healthy donors. The PCR made use of 60 Vbeta and 13 Jbeta primers. Assay used: immunoSEQ multiplex PCR; TCRdb lists only in-frame clones, some missing. Of nearly 300,000 clones listed, 75% to 90% are singletons. The sample taken for sequencing was PBMCs. The receptors shown here come from a man aged 35-49 years in good health and CMV-seropositive.

The chain uses TRBV28 and TRBJ1-1; 9 nucleotides align to TRBD1. This CDR3 region has 15 residues. Germline assignment: CDR1 MDHEN and CDR2 SYDVKM. V trimming: 6 bases; J trimming: 4 bases; junction bases outside the gene matches: 9. This CDR3 reads CASRNNRGPGTEAFF. In nucleotides, the CDR3 is TGTGCCAGCAGAAATAACAGGGGGCCGGGCACTGAAGCTTTCTTT.

This sequence joins TRBV5-5 and TRBJ1-1; 9 nucleotides line up with TRBD1. Germline loops: CDR1 SGHKS, CDR2 YYEKEE (reference sequence). The CDR3 covers 12 residues. V dropped 6 bases and J dropped 5; count of bases not matched to a gene: 2. The CDR3 loop is CASTGTGTEAFF. CDR3 nucleotide sequence: TGTGCCAGCACGGGGACAGGGACTGAAGCTTTCTTT.

The rearrangement links TRBV6-5 to TRBJ1-1; tentative D call: TRBD1 (6 bases). V lost 6 bases and J lost 1, with 12 bases in between. The CDR3 loop spans 14 amino acids. Germline V CDR1 and CDR2: MNHEY, SVGAGI. The CDR3 DNA follows: TGTGCCAGCAGCCTCCTGGACAGGAACACTGAAGCTTTCTTT. This codes for CASSLLDRNTEAFF.

The rearrangement joins TRBV4-3 to TRBJ2-7; 11 bases match TRBD1. The germline CDR1 and CDR2 sequences are LGHNA and YSLEER. This CDR3 has 15 residues. The J segment lost 4 bases and the V segment lost 4 bases, leaving 6 bases of the junction unmatched. The CDR3, as DNA: TGCGCCAGCAGCCCATCCGGGACAGGGGGATACGAGCAGTACTTC. Protein sequence: CASSPSGTGGYEQYF.

The chain combines TRBV5-4 with TRBJ2-3; D unresolved. CDR1 is SGHNT, CDR2 YYREEE, per germline (reference sequence). The CDR3 consists of 11 residues. Trimming removed 1 base at V and 6 bases at J, with 3 bases between. The CDR3 region is CASSLLDTQYF. CDR3 bases: TGTGCCAGCAGCTTGCTTGATACGCAGTATTTT.

This clone came up a few times. Other nucleotide sequences from this sample produce the same CDR3. The V call is TRBV4-2, the J call TRBJ1-1; D remains ambiguous. The V gene's germline CDR1 is LGHNA and CDR2 YNFKEQ. This CDR3 contains 14 residues. V was shortened by 0 bases and J by 1 base, with 6 bases between the two germline ends. DNA for the CDR3: TGTGCCAGCAGCCAAGATCCCCGGAACACTGAAGCTTTCTTT. Its protein product is CASSQDPRNTEAFF.

The V and J genes are TRBV5-6 and TRBJ2-5; tentative D call: TRBD2 (5 bases). Germline V lookup: CDR1 SGHDT, CDR2 YYEEEE. This CDR3 region has 14 residues. V was clipped by 3 bases and J by 5 bases, with 14 bases between them. The CDR3 nucleotides are TGTGCCAGCAGCTCTCAACTAGGTCGGGAGACCCAGTACTTC. It specifies CASSSQLGRETQYF.

The V call is TRBV28, the J call TRBJ1-5, with D possibly TRBD1 on 6 matching bases. Per the germline V gene, CDR1 is MDHEN and CDR2 is SYDVKM. V lost 3 bases and J 5 bases, leaving 8 bases between the germline ends. This CDR3 contains 13 residues. The CDR3 reads CASSFWTDQPQHF. CDR3 in DNA: TGTGCCAGCAGTTTTTGGACAGATCAGCCCCAGCATTTT.

The chain joins TRBV7-3 to TRBJ2-7, with TRBD2 as a possible D gene (6 bases). Trimming pared 2 bases from V and 2 bases from J, leaving 16 bases between. The CDR3 sequence is 16 residues long. Germline loops: CDR1 SGHTA, CDR2 FQGTGA. Written as DNA, the CDR3 is TGTGCCAGCAGCTTAGACGGGACTCGGGGAGCCTACGAGCAGTACTTC. It translates to CASSLDGTRGAYEQYF.

The J gene is TRBJ2-3, the V gene TRBV11-2; the match to TRBD1 covers 8 bases. The CDR3 spans 16 residues. Germline CDR1 is SGHAT and CDR2 is FQNNGV. V shed 6 bases, J shed 0 bases, and the junction held 8 bases outside the gene matches. Here the CDR3 reads CASRDPTGDSTDTQYF. CDR3 nucleotides: TGTGCCAGCAGGGATCCGACAGGGGACAGCACAGATACGCAGTATTTT.

This chain links TRBV5-4 with TRBJ1-1; D perhaps matches TRBD1 (5 bases). The CDR3 is 14 residues long. V gave up 1 base and J gave up 4 bases, with 11 bases separating them. Germline values: CDR1 SGHNT, CDR2 YYREEE (reference sequence). The CDR3 nucleotides are TGTGCCAGCAGCTTGCGGCAGGGCTCCACTGAAGCTTTCTTT. Its protein product is CASSLRQGSTEAFF. Using reference TRBV5-4 and TRBJ1-1 for the parts outside the CDR3, the full variable domain is ETGVTQSPTHLIKTRGQQVTLRCSSQSGHNTVSWYQQALGQGPQFIFQYYREEENGRGNFPPRFSGLQFPNYSSELNVNALELDDSALYLCASSLRQGSTEAFFGQGTRLTVV.

The chain employs TRBV19 and TRBJ1-2, with D maybe TRBD1 (5 bases). This CDR3 comprises 15 residues. CDR1 is LNHDA and CDR2 is SQIVND in the germline V gene (reference sequence). The germline V and J ends were trimmed by 3 bases and 0 bases, with 11 bases remaining between them. The CDR3 bases are TGTGCCAGTAGTATTGGACAAATAGCTAACTATGGCTACACCTTC. It codes for CASSIGQIANYGYTF.

V and J are TRBV7-9 and TRBJ2-7; no clear D gene. With 5 bases removed from V and 1 base from J, the gap between germline ends came to 6 bases. Per germline, CDR1 SEHNR and CDR2 FQNEAQ (reference sequence). This CDR3 has 12 amino acids. The CDR3 coding sequence is TGTGCCAGCAGCGTCGGGTCCTACGAGCAGTACTTC. Its translation: CASSVGSYEQYF.